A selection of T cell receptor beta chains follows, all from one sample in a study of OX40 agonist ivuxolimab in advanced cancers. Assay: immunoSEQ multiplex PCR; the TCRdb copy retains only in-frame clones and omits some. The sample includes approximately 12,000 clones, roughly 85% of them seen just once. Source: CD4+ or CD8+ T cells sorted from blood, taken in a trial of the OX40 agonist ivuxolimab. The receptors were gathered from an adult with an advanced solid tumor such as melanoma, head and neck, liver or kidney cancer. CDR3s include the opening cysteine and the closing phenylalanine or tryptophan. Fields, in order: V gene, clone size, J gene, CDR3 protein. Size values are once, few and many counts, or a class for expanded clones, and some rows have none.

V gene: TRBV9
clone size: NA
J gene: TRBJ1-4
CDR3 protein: CASSVRGTMDEKLFF

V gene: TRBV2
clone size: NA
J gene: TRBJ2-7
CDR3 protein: CACSGALPEQYF

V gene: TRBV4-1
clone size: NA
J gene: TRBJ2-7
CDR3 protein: CASSQLQTRAGGTYEQYF

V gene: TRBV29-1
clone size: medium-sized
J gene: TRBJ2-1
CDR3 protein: CSVEDPGRSSYNEQFF

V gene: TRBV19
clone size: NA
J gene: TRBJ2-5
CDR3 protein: CAGLAGQETQYF

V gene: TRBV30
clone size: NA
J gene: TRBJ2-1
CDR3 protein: CAWSGTYNEQFF

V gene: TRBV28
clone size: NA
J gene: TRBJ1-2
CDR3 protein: CASSLTANYGYTF

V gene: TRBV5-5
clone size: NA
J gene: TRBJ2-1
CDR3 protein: CASSQEGWNEQFF

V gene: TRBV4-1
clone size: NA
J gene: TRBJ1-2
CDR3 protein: CASSQNTANYGYTF

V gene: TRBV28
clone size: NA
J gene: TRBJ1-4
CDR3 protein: CASSLSEGGGEKLFF

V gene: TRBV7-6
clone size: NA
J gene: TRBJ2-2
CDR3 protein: CASSLGSGELFF

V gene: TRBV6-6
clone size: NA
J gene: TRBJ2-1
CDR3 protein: CASSYPDIKPNLEQFF

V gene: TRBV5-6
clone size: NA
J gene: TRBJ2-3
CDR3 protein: CASSSQTPHLYTDTQYF

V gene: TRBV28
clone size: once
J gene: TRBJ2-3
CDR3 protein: CASSGRWGTDTQYF

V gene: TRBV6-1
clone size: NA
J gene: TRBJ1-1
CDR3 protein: CASSVEGGNTEAFF

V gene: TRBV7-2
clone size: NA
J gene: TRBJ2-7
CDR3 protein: CASSLWGLNYEQYF